This is a list of T cell receptor beta chains from one sample in a study of OX40 agonist ivuxolimab in advanced cancers. Here immunoSEQ multiplex PCR was the method, and the copy in TCRdb shows in-frame clones only, minus some. The data contain 25,000 to 35,000 clones, about 83% of them singletons. The source was CD4+ or CD8+ T cells sorted from blood, collected in a trial of the OX40 agonist ivuxolimab. These receptors all come from an adult with an advanced solid tumor such as melanoma, head and neck, liver or kidney cancer. The CDR3 runs from the conserved cysteine through the conserved F or W. The D gene is left open where the match is weak. Some rows mark clone size as missing; the rest say once, few, many or name a class of expanded clone.

TRBJ2-7 | . | TRBD2 | TRBV7-9 | CASQPSGSYEQYF | TGTGCTTCCCAGCCTAGCGGGAGTTACGAGCAGTACTTC
TRBJ2-2 | . | . | TRBV11-2 | CASSFVRVANTGELFF | TGTGCCAGCAGCTTCGTACGGGTTGCGAACACCGGGGAGCTGTTTTTT
TRBJ2-7 | once | . | TRBV11-2 | CASSLSPAIEQYF | TGTGCCAGCAGCTTAAGCCCCGCCATCGAGCAGTACTTC
TRBJ2-3 | . | . | TRBV9 | CASSVGESSPLADTQYF | TGTGCCAGCAGCGTCGGGGAATCCTCCCCGCTCGCAGATACGCAGTATTTT
TRBJ2-3 | once | . | TRBV9 | CASSVAQALRGDTQYF | TGTGCCAGCAGCGTAGCTCAAGCCCTAAGGGGAGATACGCAGTATTTT
TRBJ2-7 | . | TRBD1 | TRBV2 | CASAGTGFHEQYF | TGTGCCAGTGCCGGGACAGGGTTTCACGAGCAGTACTTC
TRBJ1-2 | . | . | TRBV5-6 | CASSLLGINYGYTF | TGTGCCAGCAGCTTGCTAGGGATTAACTATGGCTACACCTTC
TRBJ1-5 | . | TRBD1 | TRBV2 | CASSEGTGVQPQHF | TGTGCCAGCAGTGAAGGCACAGGGGTACAGCCCCAGCATTTT
TRBJ2-7 | . | TRBD2 | TRBV7-8 | CASSLAPGLADYEQYF | TGTGCCAGCAGCTTAGCACCGGGACTAGCGGATTACGAGCAGTACTTC
TRBJ2-1 | . | . | TRBV5-1 | CASSGAGAYNEQFF | TGCGCCAGCAGCGGGGCCGGGGCCTACAATGAGCAGTTCTTC
TRBJ2-7 | . | . | TRBV10-3 | CAISLGQTYPYEQYF | TGTGCCATCAGCCTGGGGCAGACTTACCCCTACGAGCAGTACTTC
TRBJ1-2 | . | . | TRBV2 | CASSDGGYGYTF | TGTGCCAGCAGTGACGGGGGATATGGCTACACCTTC
TRBJ1-3 | . | . | TRBV9 | CASSVDSGGNTIYF | TGTGCCAGCAGCGTAGACTCGGGGGGAAACACCATATATTTT
TRBJ2-1 | . | . | TRBV7-9 | CASSLVSSLYEQFF | TGTGCCAGCAGCTTAGTTAGTAGTCTCTATGAGCAGTTCTTC
TRBJ2-7 | . | . | TRBV7-9 | CASSSTTGWDSYEQYF | TGTGCCAGCAGCTCGACAACAGGGTGGGATTCCTACGAGCAGTACTTC
TRBJ2-1 | . | . | TRBV21-1 | CASKGEGGSYNEQFF | TGTGCCAGCAAAGGGGAGGGAGGCTCCTACAATGAGCAGTTCTTC
TRBJ2-1 | . | TRBD1 | TRBV4-1 | CASSQVVPGQGGSYNEQFF | TGCGCCAGCAGCCAAGTAGTCCCGGGACAGGGAGGCTCCTACAATGAGCAGTTCTTC
TRBJ1-4 | . | . | TRBV21-1 | CASSKAQRPATNEKLFF | TGTGCCAGCAGCAAAGCGCAGAGACCTGCAACTAATGAAAAACTGTTTTTT
TRBJ2-5 | once | TRBD2 | TRBV4-2 | CASSQDGQGGVETQYF | TGTGCCAGCAGCCAAGATGGGCAGGGAGGGGTAGAGACCCAGTACTTC
TRBJ2-7 | . | TRBD2 | TRBV11-3 | CASSLGGRGSYEQYF | TGTGCCAGCAGCTTAGGGGGGAGGGGTTCCTACGAGCAGTACTTC
TRBJ1-2 | . | . | TRBV11-2 | CASSLVGEGYGYTF | TGTGCCAGCAGCTTAGTCGGGGAAGGCTATGGCTACACCTTC
TRBJ1-1 | . | . | TRBV27 | CASSLRGINTEAFF | TGTGCCAGCAGTTTAAGGGGGATTAACACTGAAGCTTTCTTT
TRBJ2-3 | . | TRBD1 | TRBV7-8 | CASSLGLGTGEKDTQYF | TGTGCCAGCAGCTTAGGGCTCGGGACAGGGGAGAAGGATACGCAGTATTTT
TRBJ2-5 | . | . | TRBV6-5 | CASSLRGLGETQYF | TGTGCCAGCAGCCTTCGGGGCTTGGGGGAGACCCAGTACTTC
TRBJ2-5 | . | . | TRBV7-8 | CASTKGRAPGRQTQYF | TGTGCCAGCACCAAGGGTAGGGCCCCGGGGAGACAGACCCAGTACTTC
TRBJ1-5 | . | TRBD1 | TRBV15 | CATSSRGLAQPQHF | TGTGCCACCAGCAGCAGGGGGCTAGCTCAGCCCCAGCATTTT
TRBJ2-7 | once | . | TRBV21-1 | CASSKADLSGSINEQYF | TGTGCCAGCAGCAAAGCGGATTTAAGCGGGAGTATTAACGAGCAGTACTTC
TRBJ2-1 | . | . | TRBV7-8 | CASSLSGSYNEQFF | TGTGCCAGCAGCTTATCAGGATCCTACAATGAGCAGTTCTTC
TRBJ2-1 | . | TRBD2 | TRBV30 | CAWSPGAGGEQFF | TGTGCCTGGAGTCCCGGAGCGGGAGGTGAGCAGTTCTTC
TRBJ1-2 | few | . | TRBV30 | CAWSTPGLHSNYGYTF | TGTGCCTGGAGTACTCCCGGGTTACACTCTAACTATGGCTACACCTTC
TRBJ2-7 | medium-sized | TRBD1 | TRBV27 | CASSSPTGEYEQYF | TGTGCCAGCAGTTCCCCAACAGGGGAGTACGAGCAGTACTTC
TRBJ2-7 | . | . | TRBV6-4 | CASSTTARVVYEQYF | TGTGCCAGCAGCACGACCGCCAGGGTCGTCTACGAGCAGTACTTC
TRBJ2-3 | . | . | TRBV4-1 | CASSQPGTRTDTQYF | TGCGCCAGCAGCCAACCCGGGACGAGAACAGATACGCAGTATTTT
TRBJ2-1 | once | . | TRBV4-1 | CASSQDSVARIYNEQFF | TGCGCCAGCAGCCAAGATTCGGTCGCACGAATTTACAATGAGCAGTTCTTC
TRBJ2-5 | once | . | TRBV11-1 | CASIPGGDLKETQYF | TGTGCCAGCATCCCTGGAGGGGACCTGAAGGAGACCCAGTACTTC
TRBJ2-7 | once | TRBD2 | TRBV7-2 | CASSLGTSGSGSYEQYF | TGTGCCAGCAGCTTAGGGACTAGCGGGAGTGGGTCCTACGAGCAGTACTTC
TRBJ2-7 | . | TRBD1 | TRBV25-1 | CASIRRDRGLYEQYF | TGTGCCAGCATCCGAAGGGACAGGGGGCTGTACGAGCAGTACTTC
TRBJ2-7 | . | . | TRBV28 | CASKGAGTTSYEQYF | TGTGCCAGCAAGGGGGCGGGAACAACCTCCTACGAGCAGTACTTC
TRBJ2-5 | . | TRBD2 | TRBV6-5 | CASSYGGRSETRYF | TGTGCCAGCAGTTACGGCGGGAGATCGGAGACCCGGTACTTC
TRBJ2-7 | . | TRBD1 | TRBV5-4 | CASSRGTGGSSSYEQYF | TGTGCCAGCAGCCGTGGGACAGGGGGTAGTAGCTCCTACGAGCAGTACTTC
TRBJ2-3 | . | . | TRBV27 | CASSLWGGRTQYF | TGTGCCAGCAGTTTATGGGGGGGCCGCACGCAGTATTTT
TRBJ1-4 | . | TRBD1 | TRBV2 | CASTGQGRGREKLFF | TGTGCCAGTACTGGACAGGGTCGCGGCAGGGAAAAACTGTTTTTT
TRBJ2-7 | . | . | TRBV6-6 | CASSYGGGPYEQYF | TGTGCCAGCAGTTACGGTGGGGGCCCCTACGAGCAGTACTTC
TRBJ2-2 | . | . | TRBV11-3 | CASSLVRGTGELFF | TGTGCCAGCAGCTTAGTTCGTGGGACCGGGGAGCTGTTTTTT
TRBJ2-2 | . | TRBD2 | TRBV11-3 | CASSPAGVGTGELFF | TGTGCCAGCAGCCCAGCGGGAGTTGGCACCGGGGAGCTGTTTTTT